What follows is one TCR beta chain and its context. The antigen is undetermined. In germline, CDR1 is SGDLS, CDR2 YYNGEE. The length of the CDR3 is 17 residues. V dropped 4 bases and J dropped 4; count of bases not matched to a gene: 13. The PCR contained 60 Vbeta and 13 Jbeta primers. Sequencing used immunoSEQ multiplex PCR; TCRdb keeps in-frame clones, though not all of them. The table includes about 170,000 clones, less than 80% detected once. The sample is drawn from a study of cytomegalovirus exposure and HLA in healthy donors. Overall study results and limits: Prior analysis indicated that the majority of TCR beta V segments exhibited productivity approximately 90% or approximately 30% of the time. 87-base-pair reads could not separate some V segments, including TRBV6-2 and TRBV6-3.

The TCR was taken from a female donor in good health and CMV-seronegative. The chain couples TRBV9 to TRBJ1-3; TRBD1 matches 8 bases. The material sequenced was PBMCs. Here the CDR3 reads CASSPRTGRVSGNTIYF. For the CDR3, the DNA is TGTGCCAGCAGCCCAAGGACAGGGAGGGTCTCAGGAAACACCATATATTTT.